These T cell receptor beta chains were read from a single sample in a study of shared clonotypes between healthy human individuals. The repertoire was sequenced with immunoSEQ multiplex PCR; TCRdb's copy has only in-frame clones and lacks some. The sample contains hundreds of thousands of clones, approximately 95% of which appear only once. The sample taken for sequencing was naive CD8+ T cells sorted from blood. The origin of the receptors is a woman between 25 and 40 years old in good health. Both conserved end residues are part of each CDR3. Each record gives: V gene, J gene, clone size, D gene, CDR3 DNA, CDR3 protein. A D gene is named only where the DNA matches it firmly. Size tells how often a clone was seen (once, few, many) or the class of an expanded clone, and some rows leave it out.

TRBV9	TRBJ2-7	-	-	TGTGCCAGCAGCGTAGGTCTGACCTACGAGCAGTACTTC	CASSVGLTYEQYF
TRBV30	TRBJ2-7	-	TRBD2	TGTGCCTGGGGGACTAGCTTTAGCTCCTACGAGCAGTACTTC	CAWGTSFSSYEQYF
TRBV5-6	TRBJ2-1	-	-	TGTGCCAGCAGCCCAGACAGGACAACCTACAATGAGCAGTTCTTC	CASSPDRTTYNEQFF
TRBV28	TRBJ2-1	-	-	TGTGCCAGCATAGACGGGATTGAGGGCAATGAGCAGTTCTTC	CASIDGIEGNEQFF
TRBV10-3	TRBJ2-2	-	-	TGTGCCATCCGGTCTAACGGGAGCGTCGGCACCGGGGAGCTGTTTTTT	CAIRSNGSVGTGELFF
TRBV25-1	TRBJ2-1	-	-	TGTGCCAGCAGTGAATGGGACGAACGGGAGCAGTTCTTC	CASSEWDEREQFF
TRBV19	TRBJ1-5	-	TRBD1	TGTGCCAGTAGTCCGTGGACAGGGGGCATGGTTGGCAATCAGCCCCAGCATTTT	CASSPWTGGMVGNQPQHF
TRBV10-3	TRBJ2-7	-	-	TGTGCCATCAGTTCCACAGGCTACGAGCAGTACTTC	CAISSTGYEQYF
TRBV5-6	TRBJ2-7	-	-	TGTGCCAGCAGCTTCGCTGACGTCGAGCAGTACTTC	CASSFADVEQYF
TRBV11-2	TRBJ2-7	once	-	TGTGCCAGCAGCTTAACCCTCGCCTGGGGCCTCTCCTACGAGCAGTACTTC	CASSLTLAWGLSYEQYF
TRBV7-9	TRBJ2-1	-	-	TGTGCCAGCAGCCTGACCGGGTCCTATTTGGATGAGCAGTTCTTC	CASSLTGSYLDEQFF
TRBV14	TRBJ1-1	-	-	TGTGCCAGCAGCCCCGGGACCCTCAACACTGAAGCTTTCTTT	CASSPGTLNTEAFF
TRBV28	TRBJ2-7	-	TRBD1	TGTGCCAGTAGCACAGGGGTAAACTCCTACGAGCAGTACTTC	CASSTGVNSYEQYF
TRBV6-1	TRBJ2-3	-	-	TGTGCCAGCAGTGATCTGACAGCTAGCACAGATACGCAGTATTTT	CASSDLTASTDTQYF
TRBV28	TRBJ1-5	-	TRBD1	TGTGCCAGCAGTCCAGACAGGGAGGAGGCACAGCCCCAGCATTTT	CASSPDREEAQPQHF
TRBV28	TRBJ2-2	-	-	TGTGCCAGCAGTCCCATCCCCGCCGGGGAGCTGTTTTTT	CASSPIPAGELFF
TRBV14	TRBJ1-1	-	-	TGTGCCAGCAGCCCTAGAGGCGGCGGCACTGAAGCTTTCTTT	CASSPRGGGTEAFF
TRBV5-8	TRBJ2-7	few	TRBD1	TGTGCCAGCACCCCGACAGGGATCCCCTACGAGCAGTACTTC	CASTPTGIPYEQYF
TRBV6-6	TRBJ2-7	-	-	TGTGCCAGCGCTCCCCCGGACAACCACGAGCAGTACTTC	CASAPPDNHEQYF
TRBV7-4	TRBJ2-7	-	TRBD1	TGTGCCAGCAGCTTAGTTGGGACAGGGGTGGACGAGCAGTACTTC	CASSLVGTGVDEQYF
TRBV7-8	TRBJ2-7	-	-	TGTGCCAGCAGCTTTTGGACCGAGGAGTCCCTTACCTACGAGCAGTACTTC	CASSFWTEESLTYEQYF
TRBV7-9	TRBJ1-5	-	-	TGTGCCAGCAGCATCGGTCATCAGCCCCAGCATTTT	CASSIGHQPQHF
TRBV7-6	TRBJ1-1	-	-	TGTGCCAGCAGCCCAGAAATAGGGGCGGCCACTGAAGCTTTCTTT	CASSPEIGAATEAFF
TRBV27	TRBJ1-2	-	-	TGTGCCAGCAGTCAAGTAGGGGGGCCTTCAAATGGCTACACCTTC	CASSQVGGPSNGYTF
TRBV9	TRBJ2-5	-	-	TGTGCCAGCAGCGTTCGGGACTTACAAGAGACCCAGTACTTC	CASSVRDLQETQYF
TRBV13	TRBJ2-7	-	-	TGTGCCAGCAGCCCGCCATACGGTTCCTACGAGCAGTACTTC	CASSPPYGSYEQYF
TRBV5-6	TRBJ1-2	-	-	TGTGCCAGCGCTAACCATAGTCGAAAGACCTATGGCTACACCTTC	CASANHSRKTYGYTF
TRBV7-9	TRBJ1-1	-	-	TGTGCCAGCAGCTTAATCCACACTGAAGCTTTCTTT	CASSLIHTEAFF